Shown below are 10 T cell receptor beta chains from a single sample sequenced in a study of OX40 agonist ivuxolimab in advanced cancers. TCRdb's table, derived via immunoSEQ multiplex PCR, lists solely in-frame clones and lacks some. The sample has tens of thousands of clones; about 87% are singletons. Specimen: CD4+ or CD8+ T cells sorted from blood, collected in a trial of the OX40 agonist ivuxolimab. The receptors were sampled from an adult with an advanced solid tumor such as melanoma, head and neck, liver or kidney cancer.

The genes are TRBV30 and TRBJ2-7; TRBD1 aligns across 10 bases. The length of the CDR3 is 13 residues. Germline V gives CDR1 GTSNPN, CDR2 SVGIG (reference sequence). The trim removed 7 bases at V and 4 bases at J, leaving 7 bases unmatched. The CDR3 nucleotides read TGTGCCTTCGCCGGACAGGGGGTTTACGAGCAGTACTTC. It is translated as CAFAGQGVYEQYF.

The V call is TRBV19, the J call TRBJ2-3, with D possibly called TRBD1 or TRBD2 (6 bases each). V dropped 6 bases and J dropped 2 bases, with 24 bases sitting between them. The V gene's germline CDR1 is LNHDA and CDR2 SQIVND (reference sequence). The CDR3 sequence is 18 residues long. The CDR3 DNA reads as TGTGCCAGTAGAAGAGAGACGGACAGCCGGGGGATCACAGATACGCAGTATTTT. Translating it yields CASRRETDSRGITDTQYF.

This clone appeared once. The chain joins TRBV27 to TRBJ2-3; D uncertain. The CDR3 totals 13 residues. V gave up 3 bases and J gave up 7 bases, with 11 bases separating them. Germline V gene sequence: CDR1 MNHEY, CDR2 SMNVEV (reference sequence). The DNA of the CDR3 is TGTGCCAGCAGTTTTCGGGCCCTTCATACGCAGTATTTT. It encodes CASSFRALHTQYF.

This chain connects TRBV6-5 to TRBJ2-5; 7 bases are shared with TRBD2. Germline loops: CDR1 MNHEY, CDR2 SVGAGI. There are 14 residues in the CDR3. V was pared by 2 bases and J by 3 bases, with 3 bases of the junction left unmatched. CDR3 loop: CASSYGTTKETQYF. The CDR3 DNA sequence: TGTGCCAGCAGTTACGGGACTACCAAAGAGACCCAGTACTTC.

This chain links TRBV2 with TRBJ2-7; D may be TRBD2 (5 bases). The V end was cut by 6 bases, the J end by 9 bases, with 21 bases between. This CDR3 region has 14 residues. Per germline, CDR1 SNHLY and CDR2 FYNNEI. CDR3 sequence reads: CASSEGRWVGVQYF. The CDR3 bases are TGTGCCAGCAGCGAGGGCCGTTGGGTAGGTGTGCAGTACTTC.

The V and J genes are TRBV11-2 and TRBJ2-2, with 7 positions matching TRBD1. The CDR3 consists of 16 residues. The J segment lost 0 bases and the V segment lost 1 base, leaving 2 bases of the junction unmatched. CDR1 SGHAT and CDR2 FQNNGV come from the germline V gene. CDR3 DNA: TGTGCCAGCAGCTTAGTGGGGACAGCGAACACCGGGGAGCTGTTTTTT. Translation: CASSLVGTANTGELFF.

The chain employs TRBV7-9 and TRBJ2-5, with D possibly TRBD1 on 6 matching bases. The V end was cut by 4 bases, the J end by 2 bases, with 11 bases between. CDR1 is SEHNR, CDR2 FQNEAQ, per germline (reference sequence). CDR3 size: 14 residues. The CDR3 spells CASSSGQPQETQYF. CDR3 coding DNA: TGTGCCAGCAGCTCCGGACAGCCTCAAGAGACCCAGTACTTC. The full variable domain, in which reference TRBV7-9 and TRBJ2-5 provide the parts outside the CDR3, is DTGVSQNPRHKITKRGQNVTFRCDPISEHNRLYWYRQTLGQGPEFLTYFQNEAQLEKSRLLSDRFSAERPKGSFSTLEIQRTEQGDSAMYLCASSSGQPQETQYFGPGTRLLVL.

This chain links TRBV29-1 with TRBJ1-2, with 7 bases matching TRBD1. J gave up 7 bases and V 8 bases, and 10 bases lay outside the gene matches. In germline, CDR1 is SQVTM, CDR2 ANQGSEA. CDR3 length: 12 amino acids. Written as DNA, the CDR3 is TGCAGCTCTGAAGGGGCAGGGGGTGGCTACACCTTC. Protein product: CSSEGAGGGYTF.

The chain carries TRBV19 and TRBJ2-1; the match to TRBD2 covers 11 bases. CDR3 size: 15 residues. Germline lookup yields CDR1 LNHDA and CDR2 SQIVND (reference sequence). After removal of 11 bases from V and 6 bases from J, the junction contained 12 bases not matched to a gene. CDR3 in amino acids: CASRTASGRPNEQFF. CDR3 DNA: TGTGCCTCCCGGACAGCTAGCGGGAGGCCCAATGAGCAGTTCTTC. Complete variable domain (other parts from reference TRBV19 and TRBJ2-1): DGGITQSPKYLFRKEGQNVTLSCEQNLNHDAMYWYRQDPGQGLRLIYYSQIVNDFQKGDIAEGYSVSREKKESFPLTVTSAQKNPTAFYLCASRTASGRPNEQFFGPGTRLTVL.

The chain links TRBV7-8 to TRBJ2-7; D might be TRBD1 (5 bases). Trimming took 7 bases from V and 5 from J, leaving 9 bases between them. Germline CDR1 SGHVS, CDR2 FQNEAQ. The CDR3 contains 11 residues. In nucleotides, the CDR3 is TGTGCCAGCATCGCGGACAACGAGCAGTACTTC. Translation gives CASIADNEQYF.